This T cell receptor beta chain was recorded in a study of blood T cell repertoires in COVID-19. The wider study: Samples taken during acute and convalescent COVID-19 were collected in the United States, Italy and Spain.

This table comes from immunoSEQ multiplex PCR, and its TCRdb copy is limited to in-frame clones, with some not included. The sample carries approximately 280,000 clones, roughly 84% recorded once. The CDR3 has 17 residues. The germline gives CDR1 KGHDR, CDR2 SFDVKD. J was trimmed by 3 bases and V by 2 bases; bases with no gene match: 10. V usage is TRBV24-1 and J usage is TRBJ2-7; the match to TRBD1 covers 9 bases. Sequencing input: peripheral blood. This receptor was identified in a human donor with COVID-19, enrolled during active disease. The donor label of this sample is uncertain. CDR3 DNA sequence: TGTGCCACCAGTGATTCGATTCCGGGACAGGGCCTCTACGAGCAGTACTTC. The encoded protein is CATSDSIPGQGLYEQYF.